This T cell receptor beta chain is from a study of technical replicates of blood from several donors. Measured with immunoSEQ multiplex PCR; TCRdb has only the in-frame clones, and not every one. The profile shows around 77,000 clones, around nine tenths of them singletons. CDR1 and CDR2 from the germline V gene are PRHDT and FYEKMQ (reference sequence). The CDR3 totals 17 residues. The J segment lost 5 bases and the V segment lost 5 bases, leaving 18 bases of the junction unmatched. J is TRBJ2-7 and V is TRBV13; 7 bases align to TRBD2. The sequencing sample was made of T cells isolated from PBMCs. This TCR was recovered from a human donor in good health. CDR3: CASSPPRVNAGADEQYF. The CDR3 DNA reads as TGTGCCAGCAGCCCCCCAAGAGTCAACGCGGGAGCGGACGAGCAGTACTTC.